The entry below gives a single T cell receptor (beta chain) sequence along with its context. Antigen specificity is unknown. With 1 base clipped from V and 5 bases from J, the junction kept 9 bases outside the gene matches. CDR1 is SGHDT and CDR2 is YYEEEE in the germline V gene. This CDR3 contains 16 residues. These data are taken from a study of cytomegalovirus exposure and HLA in healthy donors. General study findings and limits: Three chains linked to CMV were shown in vitro to be specific for CMV antigens. Later analysis showed most CMV-associated TCR beta chains appearing HLA-restricted. With later analysis, a missense DCLRE1C variant became linked to TCR beta V- and J-gene trimming. Available immune exposure information was restricted to CMV serostatus only.

PCR primers comprised 60 Vbeta and 13 Jbeta primers. Produced via immunoSEQ multiplex PCR; TCRdb's table is partial and in-frame only. The table has 150,000 or so clones, around four fifths seen once. Source material: PBMCs. V and J are TRBV5-6 and TRBJ2-1, with 7 bases fitting TRBD2. The TCR originated in a female donor in good health and CMV-seronegative. In DNA form, the CDR3 reads TGTGCCAGCAGCTTGTTCGTGGGAGGGCCAGACAATGAGCAGTTCTTC. This gives the protein CASSLFVGGPDNEQFF.